This TCR beta chain was sequenced during a study of PD-1 blockade in classical Hodgkin lymphoma. CDR1 and CDR2 from the germline V gene are GTSNPN and SVGIG (reference sequence). This CDR3 contains 16 residues. With 0 bases clipped from V and 2 bases from J, the junction kept 7 bases outside the gene matches. Data came from immunoSEQ multiplex PCR; TCRdb stores just in-frame clones and leaves some out. The sample yields roughly 30,000 clones, about 86% seen once. As to time point: cycle 4 day 1 (C4D1), after 5 to 7 weeks of nivolumab. The patients all showed relapse after autologous stem cell transplantation, while their brentuximab vedotin exposure varied. Magnetic negative selection purified CD4+ T cells from thawed PBMCs.

The sequencing used CD4+ T cells from blood, collected before the fourth cycle of nivolumab. The chain links TRBV30 to TRBJ2-3; 8 bases line up with TRBD2. This clonotype originated in a human donor with classical Hodgkin lymphoma. CDR3 in amino acids: CAWSVSLAGNTDTQYF. The DNA for the CDR3 is TGTGCCTGGAGTGTAAGTCTAGCGGGCAACACAGATACGCAGTATTTT. Full variable domain (missing parts from reference TRBV30 and TRBJ2-3): SQTIHQWPATLVQPVGSPLSLECTVEGTSNPNLYWYRQAAGRGLQLLFYSVGIGQISSEVPQNLSASRPQDRQFILSSKKLLLSDSGFYLCAWSVSLAGNTDTQYFGPGTRLTVL.